The text below deals with one T cell receptor beta chain. The CDR3 loop spans 14 amino acids. With V trimmed by 3 bases and J by 7 bases, 1 base remained unmatched. The germline V gene has CDR1 SEHNR and CDR2 FQNEAQ (reference sequence). The sample comes from a study of graft-versus-host responses after intestinal transplantation. Here immunoSEQ multiplex PCR was the method, and the copy in TCRdb shows in-frame clones only, minus some. This sample carries about 57,000 clones, around 90% of them seen once, and the ten largest clones take less than 2%. The chain carries TRBV7-9 and TRBJ2-5; 14 bases map to TRBD2. The specimen was PBMCs, collected 26 days after transplant. This TCR derives from a human patient who received an intestinal transplant, so some T cells may come from the graft donor. The CDR3 loop reads CASSLTSGGVTQYF. CDR3 nucleotide sequence: TGTGCCAGCAGCTTGACTAGCGGGGGGGTGACCCAGTACTTC.